The 20 T cell receptor beta chains listed next were all sequenced from one sample in a study of control samples from healthy donors and cancer patients. Sequencing was performed with immunoSEQ multiplex PCR; in TCRdb, only in-frame clones are kept and a portion is missing. The table has around 110,000 clones, around 87% seen once. Sequenced: PBMCs. The receptors originated from a woman in her forties or fifties with colorectal cancer.

This chain uses TRBV7-5 with TRBJ1-2. TRBV7-5 is a listed pseudogene. This CDR3 comprises 13 residues. DNA for the CDR3: TGTGTCAGAAGCTTGCCGGGGTGCTATGGCTACACCTTC. This sequence encodes CVRSLPGCYGYTF.

The chain uses TRBV5-1 and TRBJ1-2; D might be TRBD1 (5 bases). This CDR3 has 15 amino acids. The V gene's germline CDR1 is SGHRS and CDR2 YFSETQ. The V and J ends lost 0 bases and 2 bases respectively, with 11 bases between them. CDR3 amino acids: CASSLGQGGNYGYTF. The CDR3, as DNA: TGCGCCAGCAGCTTGGGCCAGGGCGGAAACTATGGCTACACCTTC.

This clone is a singleton in its sample. In nucleotides, the CDR3 is TGCGCCAGCAGCCCGACAGGGAACACAGATACGCAGTATTTT. Encoded protein: CASSPTGNTDTQYF. The chain carries TRBV5-1 and TRBJ2-3, with TRBD1 identical over 7 bases. Germline CDR1 SGHRS, CDR2 YFSETQ. V was clipped by 4 bases and J by 2 bases; unmatched bases: 4. This CDR3 contains 14 residues.

The genes are TRBV3-1 (or the pseudogene TRBV3-2) and TRBJ1-1; D unclear. The CDR3 loop spans 14 amino acids. V was clipped by 2 bases and J by 0 bases, with 7 bases between them. The germline CDR1 and CDR2 sequences are LGHDT and YNNKEL (reference sequence). The CDR3 bases are TGTGCCAGCAGCCAATCAGAGATGAACACTGAAGCTTTCTTT. Translating gives CASSQSEMNTEAFF.

The chain recombines TRBV6-6 with TRBJ1-1, with D possibly matching TRBD1 (5 bases). Between the trimmed V and J ends, which lost 6 bases and 0 bases, there was a span of 8 bases. CDR3 length: 13 amino acids. Germline CDR1 is MNHNY and CDR2 is SVGAGI (reference sequence). The CDR3 sequence: CASRQDMNTEAFF. The CDR3, as DNA: TGTGCCAGCAGACAGGATATGAACACTGAAGCTTTCTTT.

The CDR3 loop reads CASSPVGGADEKLFF. DNA of the CDR3: TGTGCCAGCAGCCCCGTAGGGGGGGCGGATGAAAAACTGTTTTTT. V and J are TRBV3-1 (or the pseudogene TRBV3-2) and TRBJ1-4; D may be TRBD1 (6 bases). This CDR3 region has 15 residues. Trimming took off 4 bases at V and 6 bases at J, with 15 bases between the two ends. Germline CDR1 LGHDT, CDR2 YNNKEL (reference sequence).

The CDR3 reads CASGVGDEKLFF. The CDR3 bases are TGCGCCAGCGGGGTTGGGGATGAAAAACTGTTTTTT. This chain joins TRBV10-2 and TRBJ1-4, with D uncertain. V lost 8 bases, J lost 6 bases, and 10 bases lay in between. CDR3 size: 12 residues. CDR1 is WSHSY and CDR2 is SAAADI in the germline V gene.

This clone appeared a single time. The chain has TRBV7-8 and TRBJ2-1; 12 nucleotides agree with TRBD1. The V gene's germline CDR1 is SGHVS and CDR2 FQNEAQ. The V and J ends lost 1 base and 7 bases, in that order; junction bases with no gene match: 5. The length of the CDR3 is 16 residues. The CDR3 is CASSLEGQGARNEQFF. CDR3 bases: TGTGCCAGCAGCTTAGAGGGACAGGGGGCTCGGAATGAGCAGTTCTTC.

This clone was counted a few times. The same CDR3 is also encoded by other DNA sequences in this sample. The chain joins TRBV5-8 to TRBJ1-3; tentative D call: TRBD1 (5 bases). CDR1 is SGHTS, CDR2 YDEGEE, per germline. The CDR3 length is 15 residues. The V and J ends lost 3 bases and 2 bases respectively, with 12 bases between them. The CDR3 bases are TGTGCCAGCAGCTCCGACAGAGTACCTGGAAACACCATATATTTT. This gives the protein CASSSDRVPGNTIYF.

The J gene is TRBJ1-2, the V gene TRBV27; TRBD1 matches at 12 bases. V trimming: 6 bases; J trimming: 8 bases; junction bases outside the gene matches: 7. This CDR3 is 14 amino acids long. Looked up from germline, CDR1 is MNHEY and CDR2 is SMNVEV (reference sequence). CDR3 loop: CASRGTGGSTGYTF. CDR3 nucleotides: TGTGCCAGCAGGGGGACAGGGGGCTCGACAGGCTACACCTTC.

The chain is built from TRBV11-2 and TRBJ1-4; TRBD1 might be the D (5 bases). The CDR3 is 13 residues long. Germline assignment: CDR1 SGHAT and CDR2 FQNNGV. V dropped 6 bases and J dropped 4 bases, with 9 bases sitting between them. CDR3 sequence: CASSAGLNEKLFF. Written as DNA, the CDR3 is TGTGCCAGCAGTGCAGGGCTTAATGAAAAACTGTTTTTT.

The chain joins TRBV30 to TRBJ1-2, with 9 bases identical to TRBD1. This CDR3 region has 14 residues. Trimming removed 2 bases from V and 8 bases from J; junction bases left unmatched: 9. The germline CDR1 and CDR2 sequences are GTSNPN and SVGIG (reference sequence). CDR3 DNA sequence: TGTGCCTGGAGTTCGGGACAGGGCAGTCTAGGCTACACCTTC. Protein sequence: CAWSSGQGSLGYTF.

Of note for this clone: Other nucleotide sequences from this sample produce the same CDR3. The chain has TRBV5-1 and TRBJ2-1; D call uncertain. Germline assignment: CDR1 SGHRS and CDR2 YFSETQ. The CDR3 has 11 residues. V lost 1 base, J lost 6 bases, and 2 bases lay in between. The CDR3 nucleotides are TGCGCCAGCAGCTTGCTCAATGAGCAGTTCTTC. Translation: CASSLLNEQFF.

The chain links TRBV25-1 to TRBJ2-7, with TRBD1 matching over 7 bases. The CDR3 has 12 residues. Germline V gene data show CDR1 as MGHDK and CDR2 as SYGVNS. With 4 bases clipped from V and 6 bases from J, the junction kept 3 bases outside the gene matches. The CDR3 region is CASSGTGVEQYF. The CDR3 DNA is TGTGCCAGCAGTGGAACAGGGGTCGAGCAGTACTTC.

The rearrangement links TRBV5-5 to TRBJ1-3, with D unresolved. The CDR3 is 15 amino acids. V lost 0 bases to trimming and J lost 0 bases, with 7 bases between them. Germline CDR1 and CDR2: SGHKS and YYEKEE (reference sequence). The chain's CDR3 is CASSLAGNSGNTIYF. The DNA of the CDR3 is TGTGCCAGCAGCTTGGCCGGGAACTCTGGAAACACCATATATTTT.

This clone was seen once. The chain joins TRBV5-5 to TRBJ1-2; D is possibly TRBD1 (5 bases). V was cut by 0 bases and J by 8 bases, with 11 bases left in between. In germline, CDR1 is SGHKS, CDR2 YYEKEE (reference sequence). This CDR3 is 13 amino acids long. CDR3 region: CASSLVQGGGYTF. As DNA, the CDR3 is TGTGCCAGCAGCTTGGTTCAGGGTGGAGGCTACACCTTC.

The chain joins TRBV19 to TRBJ2-2; D is unclear. The length of the CDR3 is 16 residues. Germline CDR1 is LNHDA and CDR2 is SQIVND (reference sequence). Trimming cost V 5 bases and J 4 bases, with 17 bases left between them. DNA of the CDR3: TGTGCCAGTAGTCTACGTCTTGACCCAGGCACCGGGGAGCTGTTTTTT. The encoded protein is CASSLRLDPGTGELFF.

This clone appeared a single time. The V gene is TRBV12-3 or TRBV12-4, the J gene TRBJ2-3, with 8 bases fitting TRBD2. Trimming removed 3 bases from V and 4 bases from J; junction bases left unmatched: 0. The CDR3 length is 13 residues. This CDR3 reads CASSFGGADTQYF. The CDR3 coding sequence is TGTGCCAGCAGTTTCGGGGGGGCAGATACGCAGTATTTT.

CDR3 in DNA: TGTGCCAGCAGAGACGGGCGGGGGCGCGGGTTGAACACTGAAGCTTTCTTT. As protein: CASRDGRGRGLNTEAFF. The V call is TRBV27, the J call TRBJ1-1, with a possible D match to TRBD1 (6 bases). CDR1 MNHEY and CDR2 SMNVEV come from the germline V gene (reference sequence). Trimming took 6 bases from V and 0 from J, leaving 20 bases between them. CDR3 size: 17 residues.

V usage is TRBV19 and J usage is TRBJ1-1, with TRBD1 identical over 8 bases. Germline assignment: CDR1 LNHDA and CDR2 SQIVND (reference sequence). V dropped 6 bases and J dropped 4; count of bases not matched to a gene: 13. This CDR3 is 16 amino acids long. The CDR3 bases are TGTGCCAGTAGATCCCGTTTGAACAGGGGGGGCACTGAAGCTTTCTTT. Translated, it gives CASRSRLNRGGTEAFF. The full variable domain, with the rest looked up from reference TRBV19 and TRBJ1-1, is DGGITQSPKYLFRKEGQNVTLSCEQNLNHDAMYWYRQDPGQGLRLIYYSQIVNDFQKGDIAEGYSVSREKKESFPLTVTSAQKNPTAFYLCASRSRLNRGGTEAFFGQGTRLTVV.